This T cell receptor (beta chain) derives from a study of graft-versus-host responses after intestinal transplantation (dated by TCRdb to the early 2020s). Study-level background: The transplants that recipients got were multivisceral, liver-intestinal, or isolated intestinal. A peak of at least 4% donor T cells among recipient peripheral blood mononuclear cells was the definition used for donor T cell macrochimerism. All recipients received anti-thymocyte globulin induction followed by maintenance tacrolimus and steroids for around three years. Bulk TCR-beta CDR3 sequencing was used to track graft-versus-host and host-versus-graft alloreactive T cell clones in the graft, circulation and bone marrow after intestinal transplantation. A cohort of fewer than 25 intestinal transplant recipients, including one retransplant, was enrolled, and a few patients lacking pretransplant specimens were excluded. Instead of going to the commercial service, samples from a few later patients were sequenced in-house on an Illumina MiSeq and processed with MiXCR. Alloreactive clones were identified by sequencing pre-transplant mixed lymphocyte reaction products and comparing these products with unstimulated pre-transplant donor and recipient T cells. Study-level results and caveats: GvH clones turned up in recipient bone marrow, with some appearing earlier in ileal mucosa or blood, a pattern consistent with an intestinal mucosal origin. Peak levels of circulating GvH clones were associated with declines in HvG clones early after transplant. High GvH to HvG T cell clonal ratios were observed in the allografts of patients with donor T cell macrochimerism. The relatively low number and heterogeneity of intestinal transplant patients limited the conclusions.

Library preparation employed the immunoSEQ multiplex PCR assay. For most patients, high-throughput TCR-beta CDR3 sequencing of genomic DNA was performed by Adaptive Biotechnologies. Per the authors' processing: Adaptive's ImmunoSEQ software was the source of the TCR sequencing data for roughly 19 patients, while three other patients were processed with MiXCR and VDJtools. CDR3 nucleotide sequences shared between donor and recipient were removed because the origin of such sequences could not be assigned. Alloreactive clones required at least 2-fold expansion over unstimulated cells and minimum CFSE-low frequency of 0.002% (template counts) or 0.001% (read counts). Mappable clones were those detected in sequenced pre-transplant spleen, lymph node, or MLR CFSE-low populations of the donor or recipient. Cumulative frequency of alloreactive clones was calculated as a percentage of all sequences weighted by copy number. As stored in TCRdb, this immuneACCESS dataset retains in-frame rearrangements with V and J assigned. A fraction of the clones does not appear; measured against another copy, unresolved V genes explain less than half of the discrepancy, and the remainder lacks a known reason. The DNA gave D and trimming, while V, J and clone size come from that table. The sample table contains approximately 28,000 clones; only one count was recorded for about 90% of them. Together, the top ten hold approximately 10% of the sample.

This clone was recorded a few times. The antigen it recognizes is unknown. Nothing much larger sits one base from this clone, and base qualities are not available. CDR1 and CDR2 (SGHTS, YDEGEE) derive from the germline V gene. The CDR3 runs 13 amino acids, cysteine and phenylalanine included. Only the CDR3 region is kept as DNA, spanning 39 bases read in frame from base 1. The germline ends are 7 bases apart after V is trimmed by 4 bases and J by 2 bases. In the first month after transplant, blood samples were collected up to 4 times, and after that at least monthly when available. The rearranged chain carries TRBV5-8 and TRBJ1-3; the D gene is possibly TRBD1, with 6 bases matching. The sequence derives from a human patient who received an intestinal transplant, so some T cells may come from the graft donor. The sample in question was PBMCs, obtained around 62 weeks after intestinal transplantation. The nucleotide sequence is TGTGCCAGCAGCCAGGGGACTGGAAACACCATATATTTT. This translates into CASSQGTGNTIYF.